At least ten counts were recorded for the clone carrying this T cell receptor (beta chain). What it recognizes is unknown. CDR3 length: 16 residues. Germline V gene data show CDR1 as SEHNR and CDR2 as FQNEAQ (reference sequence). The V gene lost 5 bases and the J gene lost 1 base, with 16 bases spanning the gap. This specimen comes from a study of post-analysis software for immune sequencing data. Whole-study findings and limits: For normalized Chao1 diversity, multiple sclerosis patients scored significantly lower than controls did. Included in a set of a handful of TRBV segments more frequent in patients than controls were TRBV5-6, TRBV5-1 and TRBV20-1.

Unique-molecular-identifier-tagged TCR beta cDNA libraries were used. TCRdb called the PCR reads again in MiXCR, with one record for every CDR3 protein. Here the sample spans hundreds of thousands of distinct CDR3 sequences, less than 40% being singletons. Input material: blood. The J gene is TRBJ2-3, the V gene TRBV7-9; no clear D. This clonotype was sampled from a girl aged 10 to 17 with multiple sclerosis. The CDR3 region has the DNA TGTGCCAGCAGCCCCCGGCCGAATGCACGCACAGATACGCAGTATTTT. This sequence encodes CASSPRPNARTDTQYF.